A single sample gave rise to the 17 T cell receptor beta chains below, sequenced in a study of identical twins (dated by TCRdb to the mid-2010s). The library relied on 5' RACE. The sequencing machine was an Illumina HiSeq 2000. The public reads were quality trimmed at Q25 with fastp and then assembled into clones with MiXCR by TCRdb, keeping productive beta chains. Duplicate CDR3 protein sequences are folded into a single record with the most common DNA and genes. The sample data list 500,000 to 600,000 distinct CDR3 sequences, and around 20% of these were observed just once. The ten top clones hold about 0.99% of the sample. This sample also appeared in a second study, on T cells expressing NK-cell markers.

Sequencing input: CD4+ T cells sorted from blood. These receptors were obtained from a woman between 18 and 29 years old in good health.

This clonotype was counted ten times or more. The CDR3 region is CASSLDVPRAFF. The CDR3 coding sequence is TGTGCCAGCAGCTTAGACGTACCACGAGCTTTCTTT. The chain couples TRBV7-2 to TRBJ1-1; no clear D. The germline CDR1 and CDR2 sequences are SGHTA and FQGNSA. V was cut by 1 base and J by 10 bases, with 10 bases left in between. The CDR3 is 12 amino acids. The whole variable domain, filled in from reference TRBV7-2 and TRBJ1-1, reads GAGVSQSPSNKVTEKGKDVELRCDPISGHTALYWYRQSLGQGLEFLIYFQGNSAPDKSGLPSDRFSAERTGGSVSTLTIQRTQQEDSAVYLCASSLDVPRAFFGQGTRLTVV.

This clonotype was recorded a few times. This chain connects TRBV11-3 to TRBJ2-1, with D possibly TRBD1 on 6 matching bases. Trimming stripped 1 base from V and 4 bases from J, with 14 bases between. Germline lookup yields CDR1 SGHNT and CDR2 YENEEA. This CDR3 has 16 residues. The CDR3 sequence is CASSLGPTGQYNEQFF. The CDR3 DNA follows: TGTGCCAGCAGCTTAGGCCCCACAGGACAGTACAATGAGCAGTTCTTC.

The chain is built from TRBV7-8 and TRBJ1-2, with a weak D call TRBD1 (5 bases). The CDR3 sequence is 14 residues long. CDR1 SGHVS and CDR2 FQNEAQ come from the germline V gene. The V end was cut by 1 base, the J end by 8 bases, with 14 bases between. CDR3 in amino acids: CASSLVGGREGYTF. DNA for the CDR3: TGTGCCAGCAGCTTAGTTGGAGGCAGGGAAGGCTACACCTTC.

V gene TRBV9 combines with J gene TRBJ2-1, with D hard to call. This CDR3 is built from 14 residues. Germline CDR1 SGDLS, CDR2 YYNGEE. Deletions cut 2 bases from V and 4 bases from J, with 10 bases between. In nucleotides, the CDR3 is TGTGCCAGCAGCGTGGTAGTCCTTTACAATGAGCAGTTCTTC. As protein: CASSVVVLYNEQFF.

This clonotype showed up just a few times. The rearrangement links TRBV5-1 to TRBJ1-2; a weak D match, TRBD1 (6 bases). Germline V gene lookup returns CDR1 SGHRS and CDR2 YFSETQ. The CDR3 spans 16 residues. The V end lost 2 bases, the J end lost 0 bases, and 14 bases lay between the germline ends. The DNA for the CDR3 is TGCGCCAGCAGCTTTGGGCGGACAGCAGCTAACTATGGCTACACCTTC. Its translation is CASSFGRTAANYGYTF.

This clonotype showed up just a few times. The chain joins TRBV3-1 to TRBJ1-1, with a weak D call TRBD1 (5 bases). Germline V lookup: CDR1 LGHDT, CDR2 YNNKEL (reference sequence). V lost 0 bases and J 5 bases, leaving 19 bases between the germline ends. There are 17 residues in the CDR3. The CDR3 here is CASSQDPGWGRGTEAFF. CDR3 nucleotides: TGTGCCAGCAGCCAAGATCCAGGGTGGGGTAGGGGAACTGAAGCTTTCTTT.

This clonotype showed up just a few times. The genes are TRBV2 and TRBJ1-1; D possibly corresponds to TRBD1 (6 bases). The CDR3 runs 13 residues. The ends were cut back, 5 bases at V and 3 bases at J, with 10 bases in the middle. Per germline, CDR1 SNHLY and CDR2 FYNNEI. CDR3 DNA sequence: TGTGCCAGCAGTACAGGGACGGACACTGAAGCTTTCTTT. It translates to CASSTGTDTEAFF.

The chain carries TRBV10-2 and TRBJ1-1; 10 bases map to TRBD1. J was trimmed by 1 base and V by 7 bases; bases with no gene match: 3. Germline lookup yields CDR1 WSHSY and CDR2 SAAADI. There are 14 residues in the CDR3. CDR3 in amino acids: CASKTGGPNTEAFF. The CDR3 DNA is TGCGCCAGCAAGACAGGGGGCCCGAACACTGAAGCTTTCTTT.

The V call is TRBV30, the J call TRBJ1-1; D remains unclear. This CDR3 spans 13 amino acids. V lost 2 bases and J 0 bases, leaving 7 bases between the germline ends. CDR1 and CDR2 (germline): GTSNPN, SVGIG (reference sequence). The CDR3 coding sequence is TGTGCCTGGAGTACGACCCTGAACACTGAAGCTTTCTTT. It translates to CAWSTTLNTEAFF. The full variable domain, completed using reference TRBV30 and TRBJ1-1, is SQTIHQWPATLVQPVGSPLSLECTVEGTSNPNLYWYRQAAGRGLQLLFYSVGIGQISSEVPQNLSASRPQDRQFILSSKKLLLSDSGFYLCAWSTTLNTEAFFGQGTRLTVV.

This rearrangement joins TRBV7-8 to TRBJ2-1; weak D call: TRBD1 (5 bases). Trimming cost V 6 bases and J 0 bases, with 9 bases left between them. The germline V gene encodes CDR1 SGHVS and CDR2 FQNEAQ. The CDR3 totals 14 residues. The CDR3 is CASSYRSSYNEQFF. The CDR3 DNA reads TGTGCCAGCAGTTACAGGAGCTCCTACAATGAGCAGTTCTTC.

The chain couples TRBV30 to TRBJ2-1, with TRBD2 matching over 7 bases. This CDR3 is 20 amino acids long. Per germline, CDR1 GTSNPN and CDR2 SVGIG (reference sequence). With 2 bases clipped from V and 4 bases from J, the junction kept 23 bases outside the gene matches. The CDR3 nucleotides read TGTGCCTGGAGTCCCTGGTCTCCGGGACTAAGACCCGGATTATACAATGAGCAGTTCTTC. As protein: CAWSPWSPGLRPGLYNEQFF.

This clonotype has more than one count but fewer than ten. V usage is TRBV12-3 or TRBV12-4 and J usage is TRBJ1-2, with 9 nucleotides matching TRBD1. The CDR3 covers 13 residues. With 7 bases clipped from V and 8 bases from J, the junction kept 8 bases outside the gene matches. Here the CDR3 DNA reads TGTGCCAGCACCTCTTGGGACAGGGCGGGCTACACCTTC. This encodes CASTSWDRAGYTF.

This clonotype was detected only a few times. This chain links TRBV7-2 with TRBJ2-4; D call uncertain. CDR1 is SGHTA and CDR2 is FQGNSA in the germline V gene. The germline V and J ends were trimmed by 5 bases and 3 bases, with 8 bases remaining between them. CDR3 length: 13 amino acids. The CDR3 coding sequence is TGTGCCAGCAGCCCAGTCGGCAAAAACATTCAGTACTTC. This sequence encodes CASSPVGKNIQYF.

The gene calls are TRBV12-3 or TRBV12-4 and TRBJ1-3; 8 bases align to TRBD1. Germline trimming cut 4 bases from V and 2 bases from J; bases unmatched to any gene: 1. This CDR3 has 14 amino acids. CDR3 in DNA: TGTGCCAGCAGTTGGGACAGGACTGGAAACACCATATATTTT. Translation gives CASSWDRTGNTIYF.

CDR3 sequence: CASSQASGEYNEQFF. The CDR3 DNA follows: TGTGCCAGCAGTCAAGCGAGTGGAGAGTACAATGAGCAGTTCTTC. The chain employs TRBV6-2 or TRBV6-3 and TRBJ2-1; D is undetermined. Germline-derived CDR1 and CDR2 are MNHEY and SVGEGT. This CDR3 is built from 15 residues. The V end lost 5 bases, the J end lost 4 bases, and 15 bases lay between the germline ends.

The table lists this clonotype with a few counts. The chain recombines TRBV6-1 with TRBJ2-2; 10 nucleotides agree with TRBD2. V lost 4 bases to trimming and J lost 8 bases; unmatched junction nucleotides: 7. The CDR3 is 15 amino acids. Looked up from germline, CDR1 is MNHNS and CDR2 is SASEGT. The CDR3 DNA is TGTGCCAGCAGTGCTAGCGGGGGTAGAGGGGGGGAGCTGTTTTTT. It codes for CASSASGGRGGELFF.

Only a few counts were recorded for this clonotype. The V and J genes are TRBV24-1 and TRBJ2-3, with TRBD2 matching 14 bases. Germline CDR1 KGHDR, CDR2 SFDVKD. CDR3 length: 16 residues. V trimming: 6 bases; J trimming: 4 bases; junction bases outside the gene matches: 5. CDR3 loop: CATSRGGLAGADTQYF. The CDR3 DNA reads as TGTGCCACCAGTCGTGGGGGACTAGCGGGAGCAGATACGCAGTATTTT.